These 26 T cell receptor beta chains were sequenced from one sample in a study of control samples from healthy donors and cancer patients. Assay used: immunoSEQ multiplex PCR; TCRdb lists only in-frame clones, some missing. The sample includes 100,000 or so clones, just over 90% seen only once; the top ten take around 0.9%. What was sequenced was blood. These receptors all stem from a woman aged 25-40 years in good health.

This chain joins TRBV16 and TRBJ1-2, with TRBD1 as a possible D gene (6 bases). Looked up from germline, CDR1 is KGHSY and CDR2 is FQNENV. CDR3 length: 14 residues. V was shortened by 2 bases and J by 5 bases, with 12 bases between the two germline ends. CDR3 sequence (DNA): TGTGCCAGCAGCCAAGGGTCGGGGGCATATGGCTACACCTTC. This encodes CASSQGSGAYGYTF. The entire variable domain, with the rest obtained from reference TRBV16 and TRBJ1-2, is as follows: GEEVAQTPKHLVRGEGQKAKLYCAPIKGHSYVFWYQQVLKNEFKFLISFQNENVFDETGMPKERFSAKCLPNSPCSLEIQATKLEDSAVYFCASSQGSGAYGYTFGSGTRLTVV.

V gene TRBV4-1 combines with J gene TRBJ2-3; D perhaps matches TRBD2 (7 bases). The germline CDR1 and CDR2 sequences are MGHRA and YSYEKL. This CDR3 region has 16 residues. V lost 7 bases and J lost 2, with 19 bases in between. The CDR3 reads CASTGGYRDHTDTQYF. The CDR3 DNA is TGCGCCAGCACCGGGGGGTACAGGGATCACACAGATACGCAGTATTTT.

J is TRBJ1-2 and V is TRBV5-4, with unresolved D. Trimming stripped 4 bases from V and 7 bases from J, with 14 bases between. The CDR3 consists of 13 residues. In germline, CDR1 is SGHNT, CDR2 YYREEE (reference sequence). The CDR3: CASSRRADGGYTF. For the CDR3, the DNA is TGTGCCAGCAGCCGTCGGGCGGACGGTGGCTACACCTTC.

This clone was seen once. The chain is built from TRBV7-8 and TRBJ2-5; 8 bases are shared with TRBD2. The CDR3 sequence is 17 residues long. Germline CDR1 SGHVS, CDR2 FQNEAQ. V lost 2 bases, J lost 4 bases, and 12 bases stayed unmatched. CDR3 region: CASSLPVQRGPRETQYF. CDR3 in DNA: TGTGCCAGCAGCTTACCCGTCCAGCGGGGGCCCCGAGAGACCCAGTACTTC.

In this sample, this clone turned up once. V usage is TRBV6-5 and J usage is TRBJ2-7; perhaps TRBD1 as D (5 bases). The V gene's germline CDR1 is MNHEY and CDR2 SVGAGI. The CDR3 length is 13 residues. V gave up 4 bases and J gave up 4 bases, with 11 bases separating them. The CDR3 region is CASSFRARYEQYF. CDR3 bases: TGTGCCAGCAGTTTCAGGGCCCGGTACGAGCAGTACTTC.

The rearrangement links TRBV3-1 (or the pseudogene TRBV3-2) to TRBJ1-2, with TRBD1 identical over 10 bases. This CDR3 is built from 15 residues. Germline CDR1 is LGHDT and CDR2 is YNNKEL (reference sequence). V lost 1 base to trimming and J lost 5 bases; unmatched junction nucleotides: 4. The CDR3 DNA follows: TGTGCCAGCAGCCAAGCCGGGACAGGGGTATATGGCTACACCTTC. Translation gives CASSQAGTGVYGYTF.

V usage is TRBV28 and J usage is TRBJ2-1, with 8 bases fitting TRBD2. The trim removed 6 bases at V and 6 bases at J, leaving 10 bases unmatched. CDR1 and CDR2 from the germline V gene are MDHEN and SYDVKM. The CDR3 is made up of 15 amino acids. The CDR3 region has the DNA TGTGCCAGCAGAGCTGGGACTAGGGCCCTCAATGAGCAGTTCTTC. Translating gives CASRAGTRALNEQFF.

This clone appeared a single time. The chain combines TRBV28 with TRBJ2-7; 7 bases fit TRBD1. V gave up 7 bases and J gave up 1 base; unmatched junction bases: 10. This CDR3 comprises 15 residues. Germline CDR1 reads MDHEN; CDR2 reads SYDVKM. CDR3: CASTVGGTLSYEQYF. The CDR3 DNA reads as TGTGCCAGCACCGTAGGGGGCACCCTGTCCTACGAGCAGTACTTC.

V gene TRBV5-1 combines with J gene TRBJ1-4; D is perhaps TRBD1 (6 bases). The CDR3 has 15 residues. Germline V gene lookup returns CDR1 SGHRS and CDR2 YFSETQ. Trimming removed 4 bases at V and 0 bases at J, with 10 bases between. The CDR3 sequence: CASSRTVATNEKLFF. DNA of the CDR3: TGCGCCAGCAGCAGGACAGTTGCAACTAATGAAAAACTGTTTTTT.

V usage is TRBV27 and J usage is TRBJ2-4, with TRBD2 matching 16 bases. CDR1 and CDR2 from the germline V gene are MNHEY and SMNVEV (reference sequence). The CDR3 is 16 residues long. The junction had 6 bases not matched to a gene; V was cut back by 6 bases and J by 7 bases. The CDR3 DNA is TGTGCCAGCAGCGCCCCGGGACTAGCGGGAGGGAACATTCAGTACTTC. It yields the protein CASSAPGLAGGNIQYF.

J is TRBJ1-2 and V is TRBV28; no firm D call. The CDR3 runs to 15 residues. V dropped 4 bases and J dropped 2 bases, with 14 bases sitting between them. CDR1 is MDHEN, CDR2 SYDVKM, per germline. The CDR3 sequence: CASSSGREVNYGYTF. The CDR3 region has the DNA TGTGCCAGCAGTTCGGGAAGGGAGGTCAACTATGGCTACACCTTC.

This chain links TRBV14 with TRBJ1-1, with no clear D. V was shortened by 4 bases and J by 0 bases, with 9 bases between the two germline ends. The germline V gene has CDR1 SGHDN and CDR2 FVKESK. The CDR3 covers 14 residues. The CDR3 nucleotides read TGTGCCAGCAGCCCACTCAGAATGAACACTGAAGCTTTCTTT. This translates into CASSPLRMNTEAFF.

This chain joins TRBV28 and TRBJ1-2; unclear D gene. The CDR3 consists of 12 residues. Germline V gives CDR1 MDHEN, CDR2 SYDVKM. V gave up 3 bases and J gave up 8 bases, with 10 bases separating them. CDR3 nucleotides: TGTGCCAGCAGTTTGTGGTCTCGGGGCTACACCTTC. It translates to CASSLWSRGYTF.

The chain has TRBV7-2 and TRBJ1-5; the match to TRBD1 covers 7 bases. J lost 6 bases, V lost 3 bases, and 2 bases had no gene match. The CDR3 spans 13 residues. Germline V lookup: CDR1 SGHTA, CDR2 FQGNSA. For the CDR3, the DNA is TGTGCCAGCAGCTTCAACAGGGGTCAGCCCCAGCATTTT. This translates into CASSFNRGQPQHF.

The V call is TRBV12-5, the J call TRBJ1-5; D possibly corresponds to TRBD1 (5 bases). CDR3 length: 19 amino acids. The germline V gene encodes CDR1 LGHNT and CDR2 FRNRAP. V gave up 0 bases and J gave up 2 bases, with 20 bases separating them. The CDR3 sequence is CASGLVYSGGRAGNQPQHF. The CDR3 region has the DNA TGTGCTAGTGGTTTGGTATATTCGGGAGGCAGGGCTGGCAATCAGCCCCAGCATTTT.

The chain couples TRBV3-1 (or the pseudogene TRBV3-2) to TRBJ1-5, with 9 bases matching TRBD1. Germline loops: CDR1 LGHDT, CDR2 YNNKEL (reference sequence). The ends lost 1 base at V and 7 bases at J; junction bases unmatched: 8. CDR3 length equals 16 residues. CDR3 DNA sequence: TGTGCCAGCAGCCAAGGGGCCGGGACAGGGAACCAGCCCCAGCATTTT. Protein: CASSQGAGTGNQPQHF.

The chain has TRBV19 and TRBJ2-2, with D possibly matching TRBD1 (5 bases). The CDR3 has 15 amino acids. The V end lost 2 bases, the J end lost 4 bases, and 11 bases lay between the germline ends. CDR1 LNHDA and CDR2 SQIVND come from the germline V gene (reference sequence). The CDR3, as DNA: TGTGCCAGTAGTATATCAAGGGGCCGCACCGGGGAGCTGTTTTTT. It codes for CASSISRGRTGELFF.

V is TRBV2 and J is TRBJ1-4; TRBD1 matches 9 bases. The V and J ends lost 3 bases and 4 bases, in that order; junction bases with no gene match: 3. This CDR3 region has 15 residues. Looked up from germline, CDR1 is SNHLY and CDR2 is FYNNEI. CDR3 protein: CASSETGGFNEKLFF. CDR3 in DNA: TGTGCCAGCAGTGAGACAGGGGGTTTTAATGAAAAACTGTTTTTT.

J is TRBJ1-1 and V is TRBV3-1 (or the pseudogene TRBV3-2); no definite D call. V lost 3 bases and J 1 base, leaving 12 bases between the germline ends. The CDR3 totals 15 residues. Germline CDR1 reads LGHDT; CDR2 reads YNNKEL (reference sequence). CDR3 residues: CASSQGTVANTEAFF. CDR3 nucleotides: TGTGCCAGCAGCCAGGGTACAGTTGCGAACACTGAAGCTTTCTTT.

The chain carries TRBV27 and TRBJ2-1; D unresolved. The CDR3 is 18 residues long. Germline lookup yields CDR1 MNHEY and CDR2 SMNVEV (reference sequence). Trimming pared 1 base from V and 0 bases from J, leaving 16 bases between. The CDR3 reads CASSLWSRRRSSYNEQFF. Here the CDR3 DNA reads TGTGCCAGCAGTTTATGGTCCAGGCGCCGTAGCTCCTACAATGAGCAGTTCTTC.

The CDR3 nucleotides read TGCAGCGTTACAGGAGCCTACAATGAGCAGTTCTTC. As protein: CSVTGAYNEQFF. This chain links TRBV29-1 with TRBJ2-1, with D possibly being TRBD1 (5 bases). Germline CDR1 reads SQVTM; CDR2 reads ANQGSEA. The V end was cut by 5 bases, the J end by 2 bases, with 7 bases between. The CDR3 has 12 residues.

The chain uses TRBV18 and TRBJ1-1; 8 nucleotides agree with TRBD1. Germline-derived CDR1 and CDR2 are KGHSH and LQKENI. The CDR3 spans 15 residues. V trimming: 6 bases; J trimming: 3 bases; junction bases outside the gene matches: 9. CDR3: CASSPDRVAYTEAFF. CDR3 coding DNA: TGTGCCAGCTCCCCGGACAGGGTAGCTTACACTGAAGCTTTCTTT.

The J gene is TRBJ2-7, the V gene TRBV3-1 (or the pseudogene TRBV3-2); 9 bases fit TRBD2. CDR3 length: 14 amino acids. V lost 5 bases, J lost 4 bases, and 6 bases stayed unmatched. Germline values: CDR1 LGHDT, CDR2 YNNKEL (reference sequence). The CDR3 region has the DNA TGTGCCAGCAGCGGGGATAGCGGGAGTTACGAGCAGTACTTC. This gives the protein CASSGDSGSYEQYF.

The chain joins TRBV24-1 to TRBJ2-1; 10 bases are a match to TRBD2. Germline V gene data show CDR1 as KGHDR and CDR2 as SFDVKD. With V trimmed by 4 bases and J by 3 bases, 5 bases remained unmatched. This CDR3 spans 16 amino acids. CDR3 nucleotides: TGTGCCACCAGTGACTCCGGGACTAGCGACTACAATGAGCAGTTCTTC. This gives the protein CATSDSGTSDYNEQFF.

The CDR3 region is CSGHPSGDAGELFF. CDR3 coding DNA: TGCAGCGGACATCCCTCAGGGGACGCCGGGGAGCTGTTTTTT. This chain uses TRBV29-1 with TRBJ2-2; D perhaps matches TRBD1 (6 bases). Trimming stripped 7 bases from V and 6 bases from J, with 18 bases between. The CDR3 extends over 14 amino acids. Germline lookup yields CDR1 SQVTM and CDR2 ANQGSEA.

The chain couples TRBV28 to TRBJ1-4, with 8 bases that match TRBD1. CDR1 MDHEN and CDR2 SYDVKM come from the germline V gene. The CDR3 loop spans 16 amino acids. Losses at the gene ends were 6 bases for V and 13 bases for J; bases not matched to a gene: 19. The CDR3: CASSLGPSTGAGRLFF. In nucleotides, the CDR3 is TGTGCCAGCAGCCTCGGACCTTCGACAGGGGCCGGAAGACTGTTTTTT.